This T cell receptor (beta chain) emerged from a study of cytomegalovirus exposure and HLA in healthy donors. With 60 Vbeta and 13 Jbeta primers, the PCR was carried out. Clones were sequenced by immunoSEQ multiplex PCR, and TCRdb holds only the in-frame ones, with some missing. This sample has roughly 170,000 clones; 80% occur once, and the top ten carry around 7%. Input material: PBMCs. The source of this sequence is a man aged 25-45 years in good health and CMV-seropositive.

The CDR3 coding sequence is TGCGCCAGCAGGGGAGGGGCTGGGGCCAACGTCCTGACTTTC. The encoded protein is CASRGGAGANVLTF. The J gene is TRBJ2-6, the V gene TRBV5-1; 7 bases align to TRBD2. The CDR3 is 14 amino acids. Germline values: CDR1 SGHRS, CDR2 YFSETQ. V lost 5 bases to trimming and J lost 2 bases; unmatched junction nucleotides: 1.